This T cell receptor (beta chain) was captured in a study of blood T cell repertoires in COVID-19. Study summary: Italy, Spain and the United States were the sources of the convalescent and acute COVID-19 samples. T cells, B-cell-depleted T cells, or PBMCs supplied cDNA or gDNA.

The V gene's germline CDR1 is SGHDT and CDR2 YYEEEE. CDR3 length equals 15 residues. Trimming removed 4 bases from V and 8 bases from J, with 16 bases in between. The protocol was immunoSEQ multiplex PCR, while the TCRdb copy is restricted to in-frame clones and leaves out a portion. The table records about 390,000 clones, around 87% of them present only once. The receptor comes from a woman aged 60-75 years with COVID-19, enrolled during active disease. The V gene is TRBV5-6, the J gene TRBJ1-6; unclear D gene. Sequencing used peripheral blood. CDR3 coding DNA: TGTGCCAGCAGCCTGGATGGAGGGCAGTATTCACCCCTCCACTTT. Its translation: CASSLDGGQYSPLHF.